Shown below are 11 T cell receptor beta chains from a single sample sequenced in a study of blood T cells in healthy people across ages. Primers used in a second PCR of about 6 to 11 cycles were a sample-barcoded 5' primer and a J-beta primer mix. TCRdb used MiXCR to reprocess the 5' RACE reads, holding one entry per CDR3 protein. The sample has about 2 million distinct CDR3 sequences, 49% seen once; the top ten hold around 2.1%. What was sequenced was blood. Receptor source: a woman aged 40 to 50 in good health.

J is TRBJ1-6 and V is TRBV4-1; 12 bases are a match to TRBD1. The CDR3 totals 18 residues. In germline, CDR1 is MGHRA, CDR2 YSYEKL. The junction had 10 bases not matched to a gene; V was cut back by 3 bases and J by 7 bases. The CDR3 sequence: CASSQRDRGPSRNSPLHF. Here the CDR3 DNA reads TGCGCCAGCAGCCAGAGGGACAGGGGGCCTAGCCGGAATTCACCCCTCCACTTT.

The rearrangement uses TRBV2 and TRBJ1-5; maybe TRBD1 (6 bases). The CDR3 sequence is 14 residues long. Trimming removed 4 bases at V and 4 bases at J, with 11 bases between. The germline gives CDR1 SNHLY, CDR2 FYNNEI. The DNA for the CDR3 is TGTGCCAGCAGTGTATCAGGGGTTAATCAGCCCCAGCATTTT. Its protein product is CASSVSGVNQPQHF.

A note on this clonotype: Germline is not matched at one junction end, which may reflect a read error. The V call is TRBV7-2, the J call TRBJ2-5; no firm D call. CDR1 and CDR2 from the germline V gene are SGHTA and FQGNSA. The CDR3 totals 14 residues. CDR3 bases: TGTGCCAGCAGTGTAGATTTGGCACAAGAGACCCTGTACTTC. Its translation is CASSVDLAQETLYF.

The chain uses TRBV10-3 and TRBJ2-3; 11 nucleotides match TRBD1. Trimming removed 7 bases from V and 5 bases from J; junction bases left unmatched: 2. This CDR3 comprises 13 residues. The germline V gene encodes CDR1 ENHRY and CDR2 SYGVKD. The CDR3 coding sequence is TGTGCCATCATGGGACAGGGGGAAGATACGCAGTATTTT. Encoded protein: CAIMGQGEDTQYF.

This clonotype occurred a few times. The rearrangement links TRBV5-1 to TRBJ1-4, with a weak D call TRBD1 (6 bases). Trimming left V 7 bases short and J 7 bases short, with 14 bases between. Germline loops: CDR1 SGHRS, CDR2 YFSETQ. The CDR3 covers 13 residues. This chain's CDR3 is CASAQGQGEKLFF. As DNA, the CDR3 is TGCGCCAGCGCCCAGGGGCAGGGTGAAAAACTGTTTTTT.

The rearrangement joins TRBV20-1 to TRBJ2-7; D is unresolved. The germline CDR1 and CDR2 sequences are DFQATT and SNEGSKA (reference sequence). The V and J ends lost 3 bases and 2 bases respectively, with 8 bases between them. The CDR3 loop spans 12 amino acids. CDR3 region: CSARKPAYEQYF. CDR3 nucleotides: TGCAGTGCTAGGAAGCCCGCCTACGAGCAGTACTTC.

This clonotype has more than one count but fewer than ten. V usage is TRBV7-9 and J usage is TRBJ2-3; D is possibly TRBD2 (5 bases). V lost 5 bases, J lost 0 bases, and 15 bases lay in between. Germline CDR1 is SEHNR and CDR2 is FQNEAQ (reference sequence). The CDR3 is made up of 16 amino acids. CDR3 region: CASSPRVFTSTDTQYF. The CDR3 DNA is TGTGCCAGCAGCCCGCGGGTGTTTACTAGCACAGATACGCAGTATTTT.

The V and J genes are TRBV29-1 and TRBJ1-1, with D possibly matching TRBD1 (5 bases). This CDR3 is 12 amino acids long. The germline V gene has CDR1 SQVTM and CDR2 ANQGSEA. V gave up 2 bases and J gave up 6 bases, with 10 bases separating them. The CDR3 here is CSVERQGPEAFF. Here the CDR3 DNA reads TGCAGCGTTGAACGCCAGGGTCCTGAAGCTTTCTTT.

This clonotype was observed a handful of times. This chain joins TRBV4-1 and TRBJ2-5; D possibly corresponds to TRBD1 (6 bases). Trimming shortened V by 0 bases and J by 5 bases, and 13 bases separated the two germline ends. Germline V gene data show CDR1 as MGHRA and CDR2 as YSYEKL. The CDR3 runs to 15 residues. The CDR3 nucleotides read TGCGCCAGCAGCCAAGAGGGCAGGGGTTTGGAGACCCAGTACTTC. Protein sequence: CASSQEGRGLETQYF.

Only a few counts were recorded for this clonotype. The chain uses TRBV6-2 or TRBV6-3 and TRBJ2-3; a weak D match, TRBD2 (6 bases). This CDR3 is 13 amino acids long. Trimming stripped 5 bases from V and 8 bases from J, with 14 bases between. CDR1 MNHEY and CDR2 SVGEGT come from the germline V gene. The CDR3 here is CASSVVGGVTQYF. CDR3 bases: TGTGCCAGCAGTGTTGTGGGAGGCGTTACGCAGTATTTT.

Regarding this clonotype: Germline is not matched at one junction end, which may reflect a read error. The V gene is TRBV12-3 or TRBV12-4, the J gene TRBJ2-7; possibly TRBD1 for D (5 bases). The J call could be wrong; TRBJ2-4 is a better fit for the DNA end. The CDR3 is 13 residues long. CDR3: CAISFQGKNIQYF. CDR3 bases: TGTGCCATCAGTTTTCAGGGTAAAAACATTCAGTACTTC.